This T cell receptor beta chain was identified during a study of cytomegalovirus exposure and HLA in healthy donors. General study points: Per a later analysis, HLA-associated TCR beta chains showed more clonal expansion than other, equally common TCR beta chains. TCR beta sequences reportedly predicted most subjects' HLA-A and HLA-B alleles accurately.

The CDR3 extends over 14 amino acids. CDR1 is GTSNPN, CDR2 SVGIG, per germline (reference sequence). With V trimmed by 3 bases and J by 3 bases, 2 bases remained unmatched. For this clone: What it recognizes is unknown.

With 60 Vbeta and 13 Jbeta primers, the PCR was carried out. Assay: immunoSEQ multiplex PCR; the TCRdb copy retains only in-frame clones and omits some. This sample has roughly 150,000 clones, with around 80% found just once. The receptor comes from a man in his forties or fifties in good health and CMV-seronegative. Sequenced material: PBMCs. This chain connects TRBV30 to TRBJ2-2, with 9 bases aligning to TRBD1. The CDR3 spells CAWRGTGYTGELFF. The CDR3 DNA sequence: TGTGCCTGGAGAGGGACAGGGTACACCGGGGAGCTGTTTTTT.